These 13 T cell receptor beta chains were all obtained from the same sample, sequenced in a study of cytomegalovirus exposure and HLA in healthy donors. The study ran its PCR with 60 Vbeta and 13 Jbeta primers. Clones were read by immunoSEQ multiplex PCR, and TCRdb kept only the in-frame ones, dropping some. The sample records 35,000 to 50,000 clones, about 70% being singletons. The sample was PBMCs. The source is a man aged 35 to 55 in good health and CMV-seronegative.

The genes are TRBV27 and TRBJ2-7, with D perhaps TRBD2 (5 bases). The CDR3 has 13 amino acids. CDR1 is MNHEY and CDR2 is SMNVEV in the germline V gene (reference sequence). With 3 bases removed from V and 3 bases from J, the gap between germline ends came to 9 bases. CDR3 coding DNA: TGTGCCAGCAGTTTCGGGGTCTTCTACGAGCAGTACTTC. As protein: CASSFGVFYEQYF.

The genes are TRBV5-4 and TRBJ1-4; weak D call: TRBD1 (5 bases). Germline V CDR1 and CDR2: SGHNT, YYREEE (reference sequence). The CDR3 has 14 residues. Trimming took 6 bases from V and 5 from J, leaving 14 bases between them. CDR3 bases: TGTGCCAGCACCACCGACAGCTCCAATGAAAAACTGTTTTTT. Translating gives CASTTDSSNEKLFF.

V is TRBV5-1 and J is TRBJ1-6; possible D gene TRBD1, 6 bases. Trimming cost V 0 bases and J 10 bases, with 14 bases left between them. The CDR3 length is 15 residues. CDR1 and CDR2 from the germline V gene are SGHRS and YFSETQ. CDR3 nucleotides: TGCGCCAGCAGCTTGGTTCAGACAGGCAGCTCACCCCTCCACTTT. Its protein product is CASSLVQTGSSPLHF.

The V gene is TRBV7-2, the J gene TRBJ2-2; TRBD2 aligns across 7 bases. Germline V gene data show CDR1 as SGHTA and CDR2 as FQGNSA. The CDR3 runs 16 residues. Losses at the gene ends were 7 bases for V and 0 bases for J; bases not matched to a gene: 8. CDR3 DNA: TGTGCCAGCATCCTAGGAGGACTAGCGAACACCGGGGAGCTGTTTTTT. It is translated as CASILGGLANTGELFF.

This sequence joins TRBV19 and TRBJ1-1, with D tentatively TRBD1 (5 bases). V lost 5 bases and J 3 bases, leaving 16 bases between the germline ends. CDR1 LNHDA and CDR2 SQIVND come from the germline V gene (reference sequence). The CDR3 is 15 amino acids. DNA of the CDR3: TGTGCCAGTAGTGCGGGGAGGGACCGGGACACTGAAGCTTTCTTT. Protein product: CASSAGRDRDTEAFF.

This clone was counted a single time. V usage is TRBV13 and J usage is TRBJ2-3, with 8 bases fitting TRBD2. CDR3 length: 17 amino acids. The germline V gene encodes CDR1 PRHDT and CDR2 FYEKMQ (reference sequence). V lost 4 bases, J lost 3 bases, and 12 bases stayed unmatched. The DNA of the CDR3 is TGTGCCAGCAGCTCAACATTGGGTAGCGGGGCGACAGATACGCAGTATTTT. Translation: CASSSTLGSGATDTQYF. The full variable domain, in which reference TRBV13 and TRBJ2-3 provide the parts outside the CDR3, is AAGVIQSPRHLIKEKRETATLKCYPIPRHDTVYWYQQGPGQDPQFLISFYEKMQSDKGSIPDRFSAQQFSDYHSELNMSSLELGDSALYFCASSSTLGSGATDTQYFGPGTRLTVL.

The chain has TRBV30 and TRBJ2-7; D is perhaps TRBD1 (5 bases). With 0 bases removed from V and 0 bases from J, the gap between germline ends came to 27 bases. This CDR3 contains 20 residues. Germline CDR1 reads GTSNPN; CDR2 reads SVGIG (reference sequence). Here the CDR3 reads CAWSVPRSEVGAWSSYEQYF. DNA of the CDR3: TGTGCCTGGAGTGTCCCCCGCAGTGAGGTTGGGGCTTGGAGCTCCTACGAGCAGTACTTC.

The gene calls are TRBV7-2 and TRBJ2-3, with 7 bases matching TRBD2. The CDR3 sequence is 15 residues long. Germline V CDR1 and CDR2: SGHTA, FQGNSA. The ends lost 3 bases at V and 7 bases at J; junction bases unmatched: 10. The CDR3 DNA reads TGTGCCAGCAGCTTGCGGCGGGGGTTAACCAATACGCAGTATTTT. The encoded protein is CASSLRRGLTNTQYF. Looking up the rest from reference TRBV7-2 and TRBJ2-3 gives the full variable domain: GAGVSQSPSNKVTEKGKDVELRCDPISGHTALYWYRQSLGQGLEFLIYFQGNSAPDKSGLPSDRFSAERTGGSVSTLTIQRTQQEDSAVYLCASSLRRGLTNTQYFGPGTRLTVL.

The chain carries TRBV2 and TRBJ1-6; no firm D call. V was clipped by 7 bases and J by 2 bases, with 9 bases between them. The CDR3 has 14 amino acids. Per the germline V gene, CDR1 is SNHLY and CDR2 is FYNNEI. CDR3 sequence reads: CASIPQAYNSPLHF. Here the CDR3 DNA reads TGTGCCAGCATCCCCCAGGCCTATAATTCACCCCTCCACTTT.

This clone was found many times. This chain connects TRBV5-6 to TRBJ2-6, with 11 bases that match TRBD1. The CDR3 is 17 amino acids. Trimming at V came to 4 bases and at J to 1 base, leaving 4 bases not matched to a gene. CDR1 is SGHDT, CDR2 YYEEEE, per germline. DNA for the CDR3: TGTGCCAGCAGCCCCGGGACAGGGGGGTCTGGGGCCAACGTCCTGACTTTC. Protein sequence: CASSPGTGGSGANVLTF.

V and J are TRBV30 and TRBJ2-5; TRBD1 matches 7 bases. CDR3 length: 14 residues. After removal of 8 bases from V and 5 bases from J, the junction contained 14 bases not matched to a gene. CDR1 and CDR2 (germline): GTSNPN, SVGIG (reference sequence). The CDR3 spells CAAPIRGQGETQYF. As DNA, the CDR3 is TGTGCCGCCCCTATAAGGGGGCAGGGGGAGACCCAGTACTTC.

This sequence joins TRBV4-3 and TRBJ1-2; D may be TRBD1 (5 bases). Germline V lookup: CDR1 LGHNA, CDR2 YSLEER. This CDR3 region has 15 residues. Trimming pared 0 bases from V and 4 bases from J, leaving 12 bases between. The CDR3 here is CASSQDGEGFYGYTF. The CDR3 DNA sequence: TGCGCCAGCAGCCAAGATGGGGAGGGGTTCTATGGCTACACCTTC.

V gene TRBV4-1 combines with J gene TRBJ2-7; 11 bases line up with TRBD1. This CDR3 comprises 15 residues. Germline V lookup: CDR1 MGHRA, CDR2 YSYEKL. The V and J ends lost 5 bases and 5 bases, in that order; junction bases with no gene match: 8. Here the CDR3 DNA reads TGCGCCAGCAGCTACCGGGACAGGGGGGCTAACGAGCAGTACTTC. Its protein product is CASSYRDRGANEQYF.